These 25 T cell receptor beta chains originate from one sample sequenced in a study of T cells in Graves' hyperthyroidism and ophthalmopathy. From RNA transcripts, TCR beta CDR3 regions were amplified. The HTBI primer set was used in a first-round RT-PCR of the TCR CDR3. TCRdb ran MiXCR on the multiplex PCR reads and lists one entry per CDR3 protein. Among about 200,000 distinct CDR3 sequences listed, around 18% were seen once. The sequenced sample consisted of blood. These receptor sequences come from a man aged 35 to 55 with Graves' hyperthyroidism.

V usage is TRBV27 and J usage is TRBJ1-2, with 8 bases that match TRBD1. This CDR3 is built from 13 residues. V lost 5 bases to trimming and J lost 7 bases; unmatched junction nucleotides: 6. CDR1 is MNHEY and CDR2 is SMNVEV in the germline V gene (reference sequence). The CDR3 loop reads CASSGQGLGGYTF. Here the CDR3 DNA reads TGTGCCAGCAGTGGACAGGGACTGGGTGGCTACACCTTC.

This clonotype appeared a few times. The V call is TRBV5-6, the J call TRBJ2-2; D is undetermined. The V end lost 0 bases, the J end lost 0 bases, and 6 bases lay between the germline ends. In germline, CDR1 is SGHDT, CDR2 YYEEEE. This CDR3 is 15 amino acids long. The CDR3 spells CASSLGRTNTGELFF. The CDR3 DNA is TGTGCCAGCAGCTTGGGTAGGACGAACACCGGGGAGCTGTTTTTT.

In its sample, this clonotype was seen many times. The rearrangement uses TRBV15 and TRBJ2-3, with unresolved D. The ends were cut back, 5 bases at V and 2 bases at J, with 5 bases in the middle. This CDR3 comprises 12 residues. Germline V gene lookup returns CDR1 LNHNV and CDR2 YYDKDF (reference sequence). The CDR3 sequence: CATSYSTDTQYF. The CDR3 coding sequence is TGTGCCACCAGCTATTCCACAGATACGCAGTATTTT. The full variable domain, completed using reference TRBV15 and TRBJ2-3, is DAMVIQNPRYQVTQFGKPVTLSCSQTLNHNVMYWYQQKSSQAPKLLFHYYDKDFNNEADTPDNFQSRRPNTSFCFLDIRSPGLGDTAMYLCATSYSTDTQYFGPGTRLTVL.

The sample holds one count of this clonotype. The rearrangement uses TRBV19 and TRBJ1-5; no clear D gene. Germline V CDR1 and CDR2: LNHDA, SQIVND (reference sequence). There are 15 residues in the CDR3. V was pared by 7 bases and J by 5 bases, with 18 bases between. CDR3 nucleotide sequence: TGTGCCAGTACCCCTAATCTGGAACCGTATCAGCCCCAGCATTTT. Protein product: CASTPNLEPYQPQHF.

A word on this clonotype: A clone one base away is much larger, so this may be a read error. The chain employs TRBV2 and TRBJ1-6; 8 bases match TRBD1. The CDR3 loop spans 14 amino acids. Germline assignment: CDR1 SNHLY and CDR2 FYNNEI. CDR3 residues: CASSRGQGNLPLHF. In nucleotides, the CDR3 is TGTGCCAGCAGTCGCGGACAGGGTAATTTACCCCTCCACTTT.

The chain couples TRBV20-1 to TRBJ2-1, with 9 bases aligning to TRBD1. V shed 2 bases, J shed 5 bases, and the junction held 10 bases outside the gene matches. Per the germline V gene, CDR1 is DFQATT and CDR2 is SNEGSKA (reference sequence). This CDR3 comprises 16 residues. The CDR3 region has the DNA TGCAGTGCTAGATCGGACAGGGGAGGCTATAACAATGAGCAGTTCTTC. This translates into CSARSDRGGYNNEQFF.

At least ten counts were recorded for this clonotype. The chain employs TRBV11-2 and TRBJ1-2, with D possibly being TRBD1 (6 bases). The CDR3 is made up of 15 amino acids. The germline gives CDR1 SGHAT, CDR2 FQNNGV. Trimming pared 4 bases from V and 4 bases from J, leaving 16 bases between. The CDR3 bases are TGTGCCAGCAGCTCGTCACAGGGAAGTGGCTATGGCTACACCTTC. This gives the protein CASSSSQGSGYGYTF. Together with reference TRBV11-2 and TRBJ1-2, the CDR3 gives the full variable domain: EAGVAQSPRYKIIEKRQSVAFWCNPISGHATLYWYQQILGQGPKLLIQFQNNGVVDDSQLPKDRFSAERLKGVDSTLKIQPAKLEDSAVYLCASSSSQGSGYGYTFGSGTRLTVV.

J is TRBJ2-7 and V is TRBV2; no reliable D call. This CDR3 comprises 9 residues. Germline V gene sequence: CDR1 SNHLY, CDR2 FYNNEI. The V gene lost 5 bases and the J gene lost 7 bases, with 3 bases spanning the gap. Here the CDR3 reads CASSREQYF. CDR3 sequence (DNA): TGTGCCAGCAGTCGAGAGCAGTACTTC.

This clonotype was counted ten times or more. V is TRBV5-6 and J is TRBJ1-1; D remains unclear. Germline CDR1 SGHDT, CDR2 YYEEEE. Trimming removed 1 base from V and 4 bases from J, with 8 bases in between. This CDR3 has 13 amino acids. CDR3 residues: CASSLTPATEAFF. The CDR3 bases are TGTGCCAGCAGCTTGACCCCCGCCACTGAAGCTTTCTTT. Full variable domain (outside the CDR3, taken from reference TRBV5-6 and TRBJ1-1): DAGVTQSPTHLIKTRGQQVTLRCSPKSGHDTVSWYQQALGQGPQFIFQYYEEEERQRGNFPDRFSGHQFPNYSSELNVNALLLGDSALYLCASSLTPATEAFFGQGTRLTVV.

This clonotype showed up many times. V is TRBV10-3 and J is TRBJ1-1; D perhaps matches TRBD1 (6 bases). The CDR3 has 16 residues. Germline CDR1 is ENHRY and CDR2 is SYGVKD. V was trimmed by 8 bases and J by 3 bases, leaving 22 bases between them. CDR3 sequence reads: CAISPGEGEYDTEAFF. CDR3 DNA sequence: TGTGCCATCTCCCCTGGAGAGGGGGAGTATGACACTGAAGCTTTCTTT.

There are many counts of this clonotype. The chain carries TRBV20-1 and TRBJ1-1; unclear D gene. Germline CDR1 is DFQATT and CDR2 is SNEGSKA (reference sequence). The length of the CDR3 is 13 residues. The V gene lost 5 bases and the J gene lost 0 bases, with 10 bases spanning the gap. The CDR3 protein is CSAPRFMNTEAFF. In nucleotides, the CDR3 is TGCAGTGCTCCCAGGTTCATGAACACTGAAGCTTTCTTT.

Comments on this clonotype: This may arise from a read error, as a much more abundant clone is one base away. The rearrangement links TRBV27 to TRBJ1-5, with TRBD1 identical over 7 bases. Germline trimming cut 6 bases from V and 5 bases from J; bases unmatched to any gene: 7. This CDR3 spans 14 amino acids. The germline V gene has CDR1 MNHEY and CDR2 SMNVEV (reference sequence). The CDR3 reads CASRPPQGHQPQHF. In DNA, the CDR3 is TGTGCCAGCAGACCTCCACAGGGGCATCAGCCCCAGCATTTT.

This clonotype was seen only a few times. In nucleotides, the CDR3 is TGTGCCAGCAAAGGGGGGGACAGGATAAACTATGGCTACACCTTC. Amino acids: CASKGGDRINYGYTF. The chain combines TRBV28 with TRBJ1-2; TRBD1 aligns across 8 bases. After removal of 7 bases from V and 2 bases from J, the junction contained 9 bases not matched to a gene. The CDR3 contains 15 residues. Germline V gene lookup returns CDR1 MDHEN and CDR2 SYDVKM.

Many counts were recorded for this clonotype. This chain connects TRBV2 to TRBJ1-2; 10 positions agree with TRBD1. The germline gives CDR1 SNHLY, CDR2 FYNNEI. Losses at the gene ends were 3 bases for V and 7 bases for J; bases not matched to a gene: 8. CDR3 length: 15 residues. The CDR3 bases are TGTGCCAGCAGTGACCGGGACAGGGGACATCGTGGCTACACCTTC. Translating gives CASSDRDRGHRGYTF.

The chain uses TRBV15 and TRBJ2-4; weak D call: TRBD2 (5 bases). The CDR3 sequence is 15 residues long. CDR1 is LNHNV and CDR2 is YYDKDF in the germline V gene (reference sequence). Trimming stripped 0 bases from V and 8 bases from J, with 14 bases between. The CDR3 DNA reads TGTGCCACCAGCAGAGATCTTCCGGGAAAGGACATTCAGTACTTC. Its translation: CATSRDLPGKDIQYF.

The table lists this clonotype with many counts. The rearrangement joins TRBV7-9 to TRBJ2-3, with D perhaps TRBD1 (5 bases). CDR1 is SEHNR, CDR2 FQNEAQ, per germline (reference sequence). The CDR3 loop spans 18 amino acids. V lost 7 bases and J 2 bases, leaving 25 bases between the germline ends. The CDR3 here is CASTFRLGNPRDTDTQYF. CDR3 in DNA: TGTGCCAGCACCTTCCGCTTGGGGAACCCCAGGGACACAGATACGCAGTATTTT.

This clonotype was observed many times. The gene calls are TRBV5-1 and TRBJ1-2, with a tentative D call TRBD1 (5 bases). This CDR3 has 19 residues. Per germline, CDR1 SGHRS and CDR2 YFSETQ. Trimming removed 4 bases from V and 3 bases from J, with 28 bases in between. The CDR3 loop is CASSLISTGRSVRDYGYTF. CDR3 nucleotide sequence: TGCGCCAGCAGCCTTATCTCGACGGGGCGGTCGGTAAGGGACTATGGCTACACCTTC.

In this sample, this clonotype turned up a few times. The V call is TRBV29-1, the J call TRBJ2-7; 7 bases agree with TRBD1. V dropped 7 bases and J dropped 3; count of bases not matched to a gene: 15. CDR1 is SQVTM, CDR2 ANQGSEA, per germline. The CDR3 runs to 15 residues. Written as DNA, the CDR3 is TGCAGCGCCGATTACCGGGACAGACTAAACTACGAGCAGTACTTC. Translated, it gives CSADYRDRLNYEQYF.

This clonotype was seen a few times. CDR3 coding DNA: TGTGCCAGCAGTGCGGACAGGGGTCAAGAGACCCAGTACTTC. It translates to CASSADRGQETQYF. V and J are TRBV6-4 and TRBJ2-5; 9 nucleotides agree with TRBD1. The ends lost 4 bases at V and 2 bases at J; junction bases unmatched: 2. Germline CDR1 and CDR2: MRHNA and SNTAGT. The CDR3 has 14 amino acids.

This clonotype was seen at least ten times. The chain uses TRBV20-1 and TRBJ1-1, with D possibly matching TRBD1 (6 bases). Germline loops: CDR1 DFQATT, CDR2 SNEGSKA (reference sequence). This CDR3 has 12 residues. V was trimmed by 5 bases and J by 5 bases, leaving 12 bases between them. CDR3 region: CSAERGATEAFF. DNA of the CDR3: TGCAGTGCTGAACGGGGGGCTACTGAAGCTTTCTTT.

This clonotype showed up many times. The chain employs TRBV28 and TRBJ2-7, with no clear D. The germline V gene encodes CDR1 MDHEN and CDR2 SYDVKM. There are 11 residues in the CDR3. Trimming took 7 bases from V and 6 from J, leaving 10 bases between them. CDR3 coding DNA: TGTGCCAGCATGTCACCTCTCGAGCAGTACTTC. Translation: CASMSPLEQYF.

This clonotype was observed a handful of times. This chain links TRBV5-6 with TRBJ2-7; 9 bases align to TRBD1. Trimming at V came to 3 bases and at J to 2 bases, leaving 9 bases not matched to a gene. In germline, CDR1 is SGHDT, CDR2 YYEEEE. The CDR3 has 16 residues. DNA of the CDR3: TGTGCCAGCAGCTCCCGGGACAGGGTGAAGGCCTACGAGCAGTACTTC. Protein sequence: CASSSRDRVKAYEQYF.

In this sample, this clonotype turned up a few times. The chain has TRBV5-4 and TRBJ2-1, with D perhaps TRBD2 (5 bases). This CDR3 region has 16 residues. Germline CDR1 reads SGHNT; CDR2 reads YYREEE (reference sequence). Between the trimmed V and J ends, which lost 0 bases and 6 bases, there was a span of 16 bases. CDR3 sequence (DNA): TGTGCCAGCAGCTTGGCCTTACTAGAAAGAACCAATGAGCAGTTCTTC. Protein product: CASSLALLERTNEQFF. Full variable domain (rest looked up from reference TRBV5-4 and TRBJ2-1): ETGVTQSPTHLIKTRGQQVTLRCSSQSGHNTVSWYQQALGQGPQFIFQYYREEENGRGNFPPRFSGLQFPNYSSELNVNALELDDSALYLCASSLALLERTNEQFFGPGTRLTVL.

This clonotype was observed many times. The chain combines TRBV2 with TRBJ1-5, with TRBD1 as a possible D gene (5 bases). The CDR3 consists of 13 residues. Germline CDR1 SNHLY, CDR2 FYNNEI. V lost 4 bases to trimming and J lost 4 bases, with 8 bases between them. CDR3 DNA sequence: TGTGCCAGCAGTGCTCCAGGGAATCAGCCCCAGCATTTT. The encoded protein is CASSAPGNQPQHF. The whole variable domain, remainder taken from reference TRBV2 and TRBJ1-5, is EPEVTQTPSHQVTQMGQEVILRCVPISNHLYFYWYRQILGQKVEFLVSFYNNEISEKSEIFDDQFSVERPDGSNFTLKIRSTKLEDSAMYFCASSAPGNQPQHFGDGTRLSIL.

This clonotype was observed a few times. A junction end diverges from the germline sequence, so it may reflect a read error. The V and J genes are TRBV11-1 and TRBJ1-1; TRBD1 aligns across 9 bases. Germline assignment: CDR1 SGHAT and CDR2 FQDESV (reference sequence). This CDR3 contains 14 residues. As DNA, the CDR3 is TGTGCCAGCAGCTTACAACAGGGGGCCACTGAAGCTCTCTTT. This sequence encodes CASSLQQGATEALF. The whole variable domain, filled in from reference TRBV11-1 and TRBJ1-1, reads EAEVAQSPRYKITEKSQAVAFWCDPISGHATLYWYRQILGQGPELLVQFQDESVVDDSQLPKDRFSAERLKGVDSTLKIQPAELGDSAMYLCASSLQQGATEALFGQGTRLTVV.